One sample yielded the 31 T cell receptor beta chains listed below, sequenced in a study of cytomegalovirus exposure and HLA in healthy donors. PCR employed 60 Vbeta and 13 Jbeta primers. Data came from immunoSEQ multiplex PCR; TCRdb stores just in-frame clones and leaves some out. Of 250,000 or so clones in the sample, around 90% were seen once. The specimen sequenced was PBMCs. These receptors came from a girl aged 2 to 10 in good health and CMV-seronegative.

The sample holds one count of this clone. The rearrangement links TRBV5-1 to TRBJ1-4; D might be TRBD1 (5 bases). Deletions cut 0 bases from V and 5 bases from J, with 8 bases between. The CDR3 runs 14 residues. In germline, CDR1 is SGHRS, CDR2 YFSETQ. CDR3 bases: TGCGCCAGCAGCTTGGTAGCAGGGAATGAAAAACTGTTTTTT. This gives the protein CASSLVAGNEKLFF.

The rearrangement links TRBV9 to TRBJ2-2; maybe TRBD1 (5 bases). V lost 5 bases, J lost 5 bases, and 10 bases lay in between. The CDR3 totals 13 residues. Per germline, CDR1 SGDLS and CDR2 YYNGEE. The DNA of the CDR3 is TGTGCCAGCAGGCCGCCAGGGACCGGGGAGCTGTTTTTT. Translated, it gives CASRPPGTGELFF.

This clone was observed a single time. The V gene is TRBV12-5, the J gene TRBJ2-5, with 8 bases fitting TRBD1. The CDR3 loop spans 16 amino acids. CDR1 LGHNT and CDR2 FRNRAP come from the germline V gene. V shed 4 bases and J 1 base; nucleotides not matched to a gene: 8. CDR3 nucleotide sequence: TGTGCTAGTGGTTCCCCCCGGACAGGGTCCCAAGAGACCCAGTACTTC. Amino acids: CASGSPRTGSQETQYF.

This sequence joins TRBV27 and TRBJ2-2, with 9 positions matching TRBD1. Germline V gene lookup returns CDR1 MNHEY and CDR2 SMNVEV (reference sequence). The CDR3 consists of 19 residues. V dropped 6 bases and J dropped 7; count of bases not matched to a gene: 21. The CDR3: CASSSTLPSRDRAGGELFF. For the CDR3, the DNA is TGTGCCAGCAGCTCAACTCTTCCGTCCCGGGACAGGGCCGGCGGGGAGCTGTTTTTT.

J is TRBJ2-7 and V is TRBV28; D gene unclear. The CDR3 contains 15 residues. Germline lookup yields CDR1 MDHEN and CDR2 SYDVKM. With 7 bases removed from V and 2 bases from J, the gap between germline ends came to 18 bases. CDR3 amino acids: CASNRKWPSTYEQYF. In nucleotides, the CDR3 is TGTGCCAGCAATCGCAAATGGCCGTCGACCTACGAGCAGTACTTC.

The chain carries TRBV7-9 and TRBJ2-1; 8 bases are a match to TRBD2. The CDR3 sequence is 14 residues long. Germline-derived CDR1 and CDR2 are SEHNR and FQNEAQ (reference sequence). V was clipped by 5 bases and J by 5 bases; unmatched bases: 5. The CDR3 loop reads CASSRLARDNEQFF. CDR3 nucleotide sequence: TGTGCCAGCAGCCGACTAGCGAGGGACAATGAGCAGTTCTTC.

The rearrangement joins TRBV11-2 to TRBJ2-1; TRBD2 might be the D (5 bases). V was trimmed by 5 bases and J by 6 bases, leaving 11 bases between them. The length of the CDR3 is 13 residues. Germline V CDR1 and CDR2: SGHAT, FQNNGV. The CDR3 bases are TGTGCCAGCAGCCGAGGGTCCCCCAATGAGCAGTTCTTC. This gives the protein CASSRGSPNEQFF.

This clone was recorded once. The J gene is TRBJ2-3, the V gene TRBV4-1; a weak D match, TRBD2 (6 bases). CDR1 is MGHRA and CDR2 is YSYEKL in the germline V gene. Deletions cut 0 bases from V and 6 bases from J, with 13 bases between. This CDR3 has 15 amino acids. CDR3 in amino acids: CASSQDLGLGDTQYF. CDR3 DNA sequence: TGCGCCAGCAGCCAAGATTTGGGACTTGGGGATACGCAGTATTTT.

V usage is TRBV6-1 and J usage is TRBJ1-5; TRBD1 matches at 7 bases. The V and J ends lost 3 bases and 1 base, in that order; junction bases with no gene match: 6. The CDR3 contains 16 residues. CDR1 and CDR2 (germline): MNHNS, SASEGT. This chain's CDR3 is CASSESGTVSNQPQHF. CDR3 sequence (DNA): TGTGCCAGCAGTGAGTCCGGGACAGTGAGCAATCAGCCCCAGCATTTT.

The rearrangement joins TRBV11-2 to TRBJ2-3; 8 nucleotides agree with TRBD2. Unmatched junction bases numbered 7, after V lost 5 bases and J lost 0 bases. The CDR3 contains 16 residues. Looked up from germline, CDR1 is SGHAT and CDR2 is FQNNGV. This CDR3 reads CASSDSGATSTDTQYF. CDR3 DNA: TGTGCCAGCAGCGATAGCGGGGCTACTAGCACAGATACGCAGTATTTT.

V is TRBV5-1 and J is TRBJ2-3, with 9 bases matching TRBD2. The CDR3 has 16 amino acids. CDR1 is SGHRS and CDR2 is YFSETQ in the germline V gene. The V and J ends lost 0 bases and 2 bases, in that order; junction bases with no gene match: 4. In DNA, the CDR3 is TGCGCCAGCAGCTTGGGAACGGGACTAGCCACAGATACGCAGTATTTT. As protein: CASSLGTGLATDTQYF.

V usage is TRBV9 and J usage is TRBJ1-6; possibly TRBD1 for D (5 bases). Trimming stripped 0 bases from V and 6 bases from J, with 10 bases between. This CDR3 is 15 amino acids long. Germline CDR1 is SGDLS and CDR2 is YYNGEE. The CDR3 here is CASSVGGPLNSPLHF. CDR3 sequence (DNA): TGTGCCAGCAGCGTAGGGGGCCCTCTTAATTCACCCCTCCACTTT.

This clone was detected a few times. The chain employs TRBV6-5 and TRBJ2-7; the D gene is possibly TRBD2 (6 bases). There are 15 residues in the CDR3. The germline V gene encodes CDR1 MNHEY and CDR2 SVGAGI. V was cut by 8 bases and J by 7 bases, with 24 bases left in between. This chain's CDR3 is CASCRRGGLLGEQYF. CDR3 bases: TGTGCCAGCTGTAGGCGTGGGGGGTTGCTTGGGGAGCAGTACTTC.

The chain combines TRBV11-2 with TRBJ2-5; D unclear. This CDR3 is built from 14 residues. V shed 5 bases and J shed 4 bases, with 14 bases lying between them. Germline assignment: CDR1 SGHAT and CDR2 FQNNGV. Here the CDR3 reads CASSPTWSGETQYF. CDR3 nucleotides: TGTGCCAGCAGCCCAACGTGGAGTGGAGAGACCCAGTACTTC.

The chain employs TRBV5-4 and TRBJ1-2; no firm D call. Germline assignment: CDR1 SGHNT and CDR2 YYREEE (reference sequence). V dropped 0 bases and J dropped 4 bases, with 10 bases sitting between them. The CDR3 has 14 residues. CDR3 amino acids: CASSLGEGGYGYTF. In nucleotides, the CDR3 is TGTGCCAGCAGCTTGGGGGAGGGAGGCTATGGCTACACCTTC.

In DNA form, the CDR3 reads TGTGCCAGCAGTACCCATGGGCCAAACACTGAAGCTTTCTTT. This sequence encodes CASSTHGPNTEAFF. The chain employs TRBV28 and TRBJ1-1; D is uncertain. The CDR3 runs to 14 residues. Germline V CDR1 and CDR2: MDHEN, SYDVKM. V lost 5 bases and J lost 2, with 12 bases in between.

The genes are TRBV10-1 and TRBJ2-1; 7 nucleotides line up with TRBD1. The CDR3 covers 14 residues. Looked up from germline, CDR1 is WNHNN and CDR2 is SYGVQD (reference sequence). V was pared by 6 bases and J by 7 bases, with 9 bases of the junction left unmatched. The CDR3 DNA reads TGCGCCAGCAGCCGACAGGGAGTTTGGAATGAGCAGTTCTTC. This codes for CASSRQGVWNEQFF.

CDR3 in amino acids: CASSPSSGGLQETQYF. The CDR3 coding sequence is TGTGCCAGCAGCCCCAGTAGCGGGGGCCTTCAAGAGACCCAGTACTTC. This chain links TRBV7-2 with TRBJ2-5; TRBD2 matches at 9 bases. V lost 5 bases and J lost 2; bases outside the gene matches: 9. The CDR3 totals 16 residues. Germline CDR1 and CDR2: SGHTA and FQGNSA.

The chain employs TRBV2 and TRBJ2-7, with TRBD2 matching over 8 bases. The CDR3 is 14 residues long. Trimming removed 3 bases from V and 3 bases from J; junction bases left unmatched: 4. Germline V gene lookup returns CDR1 SNHLY and CDR2 FYNNEI. The CDR3: CASSDRSGGYEQYF. The CDR3 DNA is TGTGCCAGCAGTGATAGAAGCGGGGGCTACGAGCAGTACTTC.

This clone came up once. The CDR3 sequence is CASSHDGGGVTDTQYF. The CDR3 DNA is TGTGCCAGCAGTCACGACGGCGGGGGGGTAACAGATACGCAGTATTTT. This sequence joins TRBV6-6 and TRBJ2-3, with 9 bases identical to TRBD2. CDR3 length: 16 amino acids. The trim removed 5 bases at V and 3 bases at J, leaving 9 bases unmatched. From germline, CDR1 is MNHNY and CDR2 SVGAGI (reference sequence).

The J gene is TRBJ1-5, the V gene TRBV28; no firm D call. V dropped 5 bases and J dropped 5 bases, with 7 bases sitting between them. The germline V gene encodes CDR1 MDHEN and CDR2 SYDVKM. CDR3 length equals 12 residues. CDR3: CASSPPYQPQHF. The CDR3 region has the DNA TGTGCCAGCAGTCCCCCCTATCAGCCCCAGCATTTT.

The CDR3 DNA follows: TGTGCCAGCAGTTATCCTAGCGGGGGTTCCTACAATGAGCAGTTCTTC. This sequence encodes CASSYPSGGSYNEQFF. V gene TRBV6-6 combines with J gene TRBJ2-1, with TRBD2 matching over 10 bases. The CDR3 is made up of 16 amino acids. Trimming removed 3 bases from V and 1 base from J; junction bases left unmatched: 3. CDR1 and CDR2 (germline): MNHNY, SVGAGI (reference sequence).

This sequence joins TRBV5-1 and TRBJ2-3, with 14 nucleotides matching TRBD2. There are 16 residues in the CDR3. J was trimmed by 5 bases and V by 4 bases; bases with no gene match: 6. Germline V gives CDR1 SGHRS, CDR2 YFSETQ. This chain's CDR3 is CASSGGLAGVGDTQYF. As DNA, the CDR3 is TGCGCCAGCAGCGGGGGACTAGCGGGAGTGGGAGATACGCAGTATTTT.

This clone appeared a single time. The CDR3 coding sequence is TGTGCCAGTAGTGAAGGACTAGCAGCCTACGAGCAGTACTTC. Residues: CASSEGLAAYEQYF. V is TRBV19 and J is TRBJ2-7, with 8 positions matching TRBD2. CDR3 length equals 14 residues. Germline lookup yields CDR1 LNHDA and CDR2 SQIVND (reference sequence). The junction had 5 bases not matched to a gene; V was cut back by 5 bases and J by 2 bases.

The rearrangement uses TRBV5-1 and TRBJ1-2, with a tentative D call TRBD1 (5 bases). This CDR3 region has 13 residues. CDR1 SGHRS and CDR2 YFSETQ come from the germline V gene. Trimming took off 3 bases at V and 4 bases at J, with 10 bases between the two ends. The CDR3 is CASSSGGGYGYTF. In nucleotides, the CDR3 is TGCGCCAGCAGCTCCGGGGGAGGCTATGGCTACACCTTC.

The chain combines TRBV5-6 with TRBJ1-1; D unclear. CDR1 and CDR2 from the germline V gene are SGHDT and YYEEEE. The CDR3 contains 14 residues. The ends were cut back, 3 bases at V and 5 bases at J, with 14 bases in the middle. Here the CDR3 DNA reads TGTGCCAGCAGCTCCCCCCGGGGATGGACTGAAGCTTTCTTT. Protein product: CASSSPRGWTEAFF.

The rearrangement links TRBV5-8 to TRBJ2-7; 9 nucleotides agree with TRBD2. The ends lost 4 bases at V and 3 bases at J; junction bases unmatched: 14. The CDR3 contains 17 residues. Germline CDR1 SGHTS, CDR2 YDEGEE. For the CDR3, the DNA is TGTGCCAGCAGCCCCCGCGATAGCGGGGGTATCAACTACGAGCAGTACTTC. Encoded protein: CASSPRDSGGINYEQYF.

V is TRBV5-1 and J is TRBJ2-7; 8 bases agree with TRBD1. The CDR3 spans 16 residues. Trimming at V came to 3 bases and at J to 2 bases, leaving 10 bases not matched to a gene. The V gene's germline CDR1 is SGHRS and CDR2 YFSETQ. In DNA form, the CDR3 reads TGCGCCAGCAGCTCTCGGACAGGGATCAATACCTACGAGCAGTACTTC. It translates to CASSSRTGINTYEQYF.

The chain links TRBV7-9 to TRBJ2-3; the match to TRBD2 covers 8 bases. CDR1 is SEHNR, CDR2 FQNEAQ, per germline (reference sequence). V lost 3 bases and J lost 4; bases outside the gene matches: 9. The length of the CDR3 is 16 residues. CDR3 DNA: TGTGCCAGCAGCTTTAGAGCGGGAGAAAGTCCAGATACGCAGTATTTT. Amino acid sequence: CASSFRAGESPDTQYF. The full variable domain, its missing parts supplied by reference TRBV7-9 and TRBJ2-3, is DTGVSQNPRHKITKRGQNVTFRCDPISEHNRLYWYRQTLGQGPEFLTYFQNEAQLEKSRLLSDRFSAERPKGSFSTLEIQRTEQGDSAMYLCASSFRAGESPDTQYFGPGTRLTVL.

V usage is TRBV23-1 and J usage is TRBJ1-6, with D possibly being TRBD1 (5 bases). TRBV23-1 is an ORF, and what it does is uncertain. The CDR3 is 21 amino acids. V lost 2 bases and J lost 4, with 27 bases in between. CDR3 residues: CASSQKLSGLLRRKYNSPLHF. The CDR3 DNA follows: TGCGCCAGCAGTCAAAAGTTATCAGGGCTATTACGACGGAAATATAATTCACCCCTCCACTTT.

A remark on this clone: A junction end diverges from the germline sequence, so it may reflect a read error. This chain links TRBV11-2 with TRBJ2-5; D possibly corresponds to TRBD2 (6 bases). The germline V gene has CDR1 SGHAT and CDR2 FQNNGV. The CDR3 loop spans 13 amino acids. CDR3 sequence reads: CASSPGLGEIQYF. DNA of the CDR3: TGTGCCAGCAGCCCGGGACTGGGAGAGATCCAGTACTTC.